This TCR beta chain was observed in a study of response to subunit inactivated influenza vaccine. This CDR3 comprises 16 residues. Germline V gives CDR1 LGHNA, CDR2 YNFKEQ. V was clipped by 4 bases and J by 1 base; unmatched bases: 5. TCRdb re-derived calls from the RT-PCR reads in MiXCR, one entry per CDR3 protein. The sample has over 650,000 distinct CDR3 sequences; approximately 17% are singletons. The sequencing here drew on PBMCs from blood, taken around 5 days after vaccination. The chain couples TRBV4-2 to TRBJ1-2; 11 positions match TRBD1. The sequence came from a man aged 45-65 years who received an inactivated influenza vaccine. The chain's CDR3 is CASSRGQGALNYGYTF. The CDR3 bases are TGTGCCAGCAGCCGAGGACAGGGGGCGCTTAACTATGGCTACACCTTC.